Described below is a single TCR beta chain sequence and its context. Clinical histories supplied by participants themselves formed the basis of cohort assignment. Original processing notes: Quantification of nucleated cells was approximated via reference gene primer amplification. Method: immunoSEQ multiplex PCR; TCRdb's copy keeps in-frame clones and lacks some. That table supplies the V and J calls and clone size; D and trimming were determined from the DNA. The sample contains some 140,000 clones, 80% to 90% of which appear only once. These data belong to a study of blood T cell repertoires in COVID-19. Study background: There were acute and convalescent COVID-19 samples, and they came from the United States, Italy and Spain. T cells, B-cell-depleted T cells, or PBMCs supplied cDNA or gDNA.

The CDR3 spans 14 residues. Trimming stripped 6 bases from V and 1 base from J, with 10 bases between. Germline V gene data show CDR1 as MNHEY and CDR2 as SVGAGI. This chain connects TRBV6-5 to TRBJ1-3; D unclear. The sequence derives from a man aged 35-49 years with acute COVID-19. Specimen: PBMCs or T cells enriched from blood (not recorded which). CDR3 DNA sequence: TGTGCCAGCAGCTCGACACCGTCTGGAAACACCATATATTTT. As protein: CASSSTPSGNTIYF.